Sequencing of this TCR beta chain was carried out in a study of blood T cell repertoires in COVID-19. Sequenced by immunoSEQ multiplex PCR; TCRdb stores in-frame clones only, minus some. The sample includes about 110,000 clones, about 79% seen only once; the top ten take roughly 16%. The V gene's germline CDR1 is GTSNPN and CDR2 SVGIG (reference sequence). The ends were cut back, 0 bases at V and 2 bases at J, with 15 bases in the middle. This CDR3 comprises 16 residues. Sequencing used peripheral blood. The source is an elderly woman with active or convalescent COVID-19. V usage is TRBV30 and J usage is TRBJ2-3; D perhaps matches TRBD2 (6 bases). As DNA, the CDR3 is TGTGCCTGGAGTGTGGAGGGCCAGTCTAACACAGATACGCAGTATTTT. Protein product: CAWSVEGQSNTDTQYF. Full variable domain (missing parts from reference TRBV30 and TRBJ2-3): SQTIHQWPATLVQPVGSPLSLECTVEGTSNPNLYWYRQAAGRGLQLLFYSVGIGQISSEVPQNLSASRPQDRQFILSSKKLLLSDSGFYLCAWSVEGQSNTDTQYFGPGTRLTVL.